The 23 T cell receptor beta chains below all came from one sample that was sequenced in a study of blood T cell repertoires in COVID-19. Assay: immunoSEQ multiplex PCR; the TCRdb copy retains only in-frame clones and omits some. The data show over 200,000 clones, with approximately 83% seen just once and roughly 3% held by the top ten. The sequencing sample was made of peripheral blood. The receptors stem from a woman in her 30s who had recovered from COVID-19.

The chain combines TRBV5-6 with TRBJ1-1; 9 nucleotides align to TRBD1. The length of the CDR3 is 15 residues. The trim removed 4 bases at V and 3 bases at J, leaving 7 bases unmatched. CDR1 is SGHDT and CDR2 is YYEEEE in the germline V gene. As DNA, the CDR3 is TGTGCCAGCAGCATCCGCCGGACAGGGGACACTGAAGCTTTCTTT. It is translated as CASSIRRTGDTEAFF.

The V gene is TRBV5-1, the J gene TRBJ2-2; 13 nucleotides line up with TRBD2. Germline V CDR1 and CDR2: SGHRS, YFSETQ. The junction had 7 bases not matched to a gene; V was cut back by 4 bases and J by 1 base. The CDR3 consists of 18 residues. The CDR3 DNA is TGCGCCAGCAGCGCCTGGACTAGCGGGGGCCAGAACACCGGGGAGCTGTTTTTT. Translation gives CASSAWTSGGQNTGELFF.

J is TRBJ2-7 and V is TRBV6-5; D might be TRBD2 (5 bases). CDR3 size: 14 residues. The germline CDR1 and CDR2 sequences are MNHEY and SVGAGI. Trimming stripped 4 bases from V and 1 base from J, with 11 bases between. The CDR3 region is CASSSPTMSYEQYF. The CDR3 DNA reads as TGTGCCAGCAGTTCCCCGACTATGTCCTACGAGCAGTACTTC.

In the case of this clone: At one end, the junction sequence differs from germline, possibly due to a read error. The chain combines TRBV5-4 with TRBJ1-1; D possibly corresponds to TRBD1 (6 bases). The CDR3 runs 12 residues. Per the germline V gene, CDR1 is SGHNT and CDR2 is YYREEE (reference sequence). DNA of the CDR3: TGTGCCAGCAGCTCCAGGGGATCTGACGCTTTCTTT. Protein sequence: CASSSRGSDAFF.

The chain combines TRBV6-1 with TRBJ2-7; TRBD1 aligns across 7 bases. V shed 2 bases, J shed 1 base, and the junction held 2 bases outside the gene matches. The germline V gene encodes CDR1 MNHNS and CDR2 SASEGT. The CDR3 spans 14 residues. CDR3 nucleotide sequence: TGTGCCAGCAGTGAAACGGGACAGTCCTACGAGCAGTACTTC. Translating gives CASSETGQSYEQYF.

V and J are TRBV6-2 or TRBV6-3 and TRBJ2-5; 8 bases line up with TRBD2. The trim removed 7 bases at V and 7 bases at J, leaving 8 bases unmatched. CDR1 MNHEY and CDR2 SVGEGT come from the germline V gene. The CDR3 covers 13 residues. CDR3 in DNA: TGTGCCAGCACCCCAGCGGGGGAGGGGACCCAGTACTTC. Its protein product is CASTPAGEGTQYF.

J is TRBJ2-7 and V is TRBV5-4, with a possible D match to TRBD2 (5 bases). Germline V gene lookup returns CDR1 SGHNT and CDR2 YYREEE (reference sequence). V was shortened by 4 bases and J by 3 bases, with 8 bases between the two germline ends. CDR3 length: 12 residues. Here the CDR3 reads CASSPGNYEQYF. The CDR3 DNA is TGTGCCAGCAGCCCGGGGAACTACGAGCAGTACTTC.

The CDR3 DNA sequence: TGCGCCAGCAGCTTCGGCGGGGGTCTCGGGGAGACCCAGTACTTC. Translated, it gives CASSFGGGLGETQYF. This rearrangement joins TRBV5-1 to TRBJ2-5; 7 bases are shared with TRBD2. The CDR3 loop spans 15 amino acids. Looked up from germline, CDR1 is SGHRS and CDR2 is YFSETQ. Trimming removed 2 bases from V and 5 bases from J; junction bases left unmatched: 9.

The CDR3 DNA is TGCGCCAGCAGCTCTGGGACTAGCGGGGGCCGGGGGACCGGGGAGCTGTTTTTT. Translating it yields CASSSGTSGGRGTGELFF. The V call is TRBV5-1, the J call TRBJ2-2, with 14 nucleotides matching TRBD2. The CDR3 length is 18 residues. The ends lost 3 bases at V and 5 bases at J; junction bases unmatched: 9. Germline-derived CDR1 and CDR2 are SGHRS and YFSETQ.

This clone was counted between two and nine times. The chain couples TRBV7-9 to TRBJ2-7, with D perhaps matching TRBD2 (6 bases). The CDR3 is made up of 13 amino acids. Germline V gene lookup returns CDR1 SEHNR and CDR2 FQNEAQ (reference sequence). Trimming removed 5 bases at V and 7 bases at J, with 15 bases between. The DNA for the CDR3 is TGTGCCAGCAGCCCGGGGGTGAGGGGAGAGCAGTACTTC. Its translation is CASSPGVRGEQYF.

CDR3 residues: CASRGDRVDTGELFF. In DNA form, the CDR3 reads TGTGCCAGCAGGGGGGACAGGGTGGACACCGGGGAGCTGTTTTTT. The J gene is TRBJ2-2, the V gene TRBV2, with TRBD1 identical over 9 bases. This CDR3 has 15 residues. The germline CDR1 and CDR2 sequences are SNHLY and FYNNEI. V gave up 6 bases and J gave up 3 bases; unmatched junction bases: 5.

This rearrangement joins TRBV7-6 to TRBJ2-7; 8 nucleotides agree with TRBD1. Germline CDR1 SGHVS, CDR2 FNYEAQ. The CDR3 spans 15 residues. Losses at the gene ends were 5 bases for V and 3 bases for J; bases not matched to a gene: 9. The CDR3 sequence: CASSPDRGNLYEQYF. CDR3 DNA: TGTGCCAGCAGCCCCGACAGGGGCAATCTCTACGAGCAGTACTTC.

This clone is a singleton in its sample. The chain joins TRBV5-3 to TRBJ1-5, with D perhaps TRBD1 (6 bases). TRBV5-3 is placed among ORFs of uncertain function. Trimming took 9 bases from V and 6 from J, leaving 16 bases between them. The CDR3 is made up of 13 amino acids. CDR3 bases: TGTGCCATCAAGATGGAAGGGGGTCAGCCCCAGCATTTT. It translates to CAIKMEGGQPQHF.

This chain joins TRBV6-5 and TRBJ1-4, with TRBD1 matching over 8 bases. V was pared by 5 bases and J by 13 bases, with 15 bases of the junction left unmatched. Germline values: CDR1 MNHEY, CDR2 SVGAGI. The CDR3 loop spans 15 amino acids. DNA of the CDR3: TGTGCCAGCAGTCACGGACAGGGAGCACAAATAACACTGTTTTTT. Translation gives CASSHGQGAQITLFF.

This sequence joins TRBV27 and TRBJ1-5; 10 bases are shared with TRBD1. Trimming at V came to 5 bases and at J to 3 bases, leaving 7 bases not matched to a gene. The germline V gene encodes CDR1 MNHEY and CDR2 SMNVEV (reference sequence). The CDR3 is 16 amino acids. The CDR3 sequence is CASSAMGQGNNQPQHF. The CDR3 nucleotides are TGTGCCAGCAGTGCTATGGGACAGGGGAACAATCAGCCCCAGCATTTT.

The CDR3 loop reads CASSLWASSSTDTQYF. The CDR3, as DNA: TGTGCCAGCAGCTTATGGGCCTCATCTAGCACAGATACGCAGTATTTT. V usage is TRBV7-3 and J usage is TRBJ2-3, with D hard to call. Germline V gene lookup returns CDR1 SGHTA and CDR2 FQGTGA. The V end lost 2 bases, the J end lost 0 bases, and 12 bases lay between the germline ends. The CDR3 length is 16 residues.

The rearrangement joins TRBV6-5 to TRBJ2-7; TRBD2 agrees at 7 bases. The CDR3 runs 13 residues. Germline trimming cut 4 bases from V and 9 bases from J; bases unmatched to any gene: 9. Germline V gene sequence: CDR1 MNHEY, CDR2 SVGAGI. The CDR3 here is CASSSAGDLWQYF. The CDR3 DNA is TGTGCCAGCAGTTCCGCGGGAGACCTTTGGCAGTACTTC.

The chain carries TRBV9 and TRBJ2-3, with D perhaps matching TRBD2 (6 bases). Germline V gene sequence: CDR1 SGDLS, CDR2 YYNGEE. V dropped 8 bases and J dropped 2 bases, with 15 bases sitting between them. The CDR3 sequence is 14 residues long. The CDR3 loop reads CARTWDSYTDTQYF. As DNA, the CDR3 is TGTGCCAGGACTTGGGACTCTTACACAGATACGCAGTATTTT.

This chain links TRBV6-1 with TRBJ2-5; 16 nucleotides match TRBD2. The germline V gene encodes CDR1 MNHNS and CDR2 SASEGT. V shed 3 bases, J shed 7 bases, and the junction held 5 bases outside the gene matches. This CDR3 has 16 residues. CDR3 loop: CASSEGTSGGAGTQYF. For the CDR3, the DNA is TGTGCCAGCAGTGAGGGGACTAGCGGGGGGGCAGGGACCCAGTACTTC.

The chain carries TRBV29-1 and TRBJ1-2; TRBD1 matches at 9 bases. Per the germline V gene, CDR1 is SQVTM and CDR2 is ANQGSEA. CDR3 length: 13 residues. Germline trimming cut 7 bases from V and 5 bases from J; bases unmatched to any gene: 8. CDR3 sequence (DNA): TGCAGCGCCCGTGGGGACAGGGTTTATGGCTACACCTTC. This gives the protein CSARGDRVYGYTF.

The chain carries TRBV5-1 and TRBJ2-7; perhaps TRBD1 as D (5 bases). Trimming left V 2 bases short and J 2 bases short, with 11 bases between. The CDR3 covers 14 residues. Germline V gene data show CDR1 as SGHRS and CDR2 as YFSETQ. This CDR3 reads CASSFETVTYEQYF. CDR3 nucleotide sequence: TGCGCCAGCAGCTTTGAGACAGTAACCTACGAGCAGTACTTC.

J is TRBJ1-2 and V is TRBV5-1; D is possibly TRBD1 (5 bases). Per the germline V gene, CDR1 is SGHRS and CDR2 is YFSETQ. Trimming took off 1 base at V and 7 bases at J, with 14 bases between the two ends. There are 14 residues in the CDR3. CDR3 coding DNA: TGCGCCAGCAGCTTGACAGGAGAAGGGGTTGGCTACACCTTC. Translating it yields CASSLTGEGVGYTF.

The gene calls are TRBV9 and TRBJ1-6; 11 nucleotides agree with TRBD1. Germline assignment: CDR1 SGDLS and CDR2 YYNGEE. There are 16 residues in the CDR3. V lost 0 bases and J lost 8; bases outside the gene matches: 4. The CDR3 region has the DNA TGTGCCAGCAGCGTAGACGGGACAGGGGGTTATTCACCCCTCCACTTT. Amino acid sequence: CASSVDGTGGYSPLHF.